The entry that follows covers one T cell receptor beta chain sequence. Its antigen is still unknown. The V end was cut by 6 bases, the J end by 7 bases, with 9 bases between. Germline CDR1 reads MNHEY; CDR2 reads SMNVEV (reference sequence). The CDR3 sequence is 12 residues long. These data come from a study of T cells in Graves' hyperthyroidism and ophthalmopathy. In the study overall: Peripheral blood sampling occurred at initial diagnosis, before any treatment.

TCR beta CDR3 region amplification was performed from RNA transcripts. With the HTBI primer set, the TCR CDR3 went through a first round of RT-PCR. MiXCR, run by TCRdb on the multiplex PCR reads, gives a single entry per CDR3 protein. The sample lists 250,000 to 350,000 distinct CDR3 sequences, over 15% occurring once. Reasons for excluding patients were uncontrolled infection, other autoimmune disease, pregnancy or lactation. Study results and limitations: With a median lead of roughly 6.2 months before onset, the model predicted ophthalmopathy. Most clonotypes expanded in the thyroid (above 0.001) were also present in blood.

This sequence joins TRBV27 and TRBJ2-2; weak D call: TRBD1 (5 bases). This TCR came from a man aged 25-45 years with Graves' hyperthyroidism. The sequencing input was blood. The CDR3: CASSLQGGELFF. DNA for the CDR3: TGTGCCAGCAGCCTCCAGGGCGGGGAGCTGTTTTTT.